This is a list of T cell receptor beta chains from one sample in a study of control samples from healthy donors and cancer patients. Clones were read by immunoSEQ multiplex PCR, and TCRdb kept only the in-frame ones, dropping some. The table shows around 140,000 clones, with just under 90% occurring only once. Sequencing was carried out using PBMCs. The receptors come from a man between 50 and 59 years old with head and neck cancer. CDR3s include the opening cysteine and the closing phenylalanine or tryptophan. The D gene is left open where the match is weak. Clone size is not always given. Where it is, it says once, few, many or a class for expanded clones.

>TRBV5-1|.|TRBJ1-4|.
TGCGCCAGCGGACATCAGGGGTATGAGAACGAAAAACTGTTTTTT
CASGHQGYENEKLFF
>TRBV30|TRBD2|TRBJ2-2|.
TGTGCCTGGAGTGTACCGGGAGGGGGCACCGGGGAGCTGTTTTTT
CAWSVPGGGTGELFF
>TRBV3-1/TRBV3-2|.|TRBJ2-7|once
TGTGCCAGCAGCGTAGTGCGGGGCTCCTACGAGCAGTACTTC
CASSVVRGSYEQYF
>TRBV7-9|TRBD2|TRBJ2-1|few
TGTGCCAGCAGCCCCGTCGGGACTAAGCGGGGCTACAATGAGCAGTTCTTC
CASSPVGTKRGYNEQFF
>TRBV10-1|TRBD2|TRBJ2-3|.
TGCGCCAGCAGCCTAGCGGGGGGCACAGATACGCAGTATTTT
CASSLAGGTDTQYF
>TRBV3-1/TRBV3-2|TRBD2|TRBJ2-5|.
TGTGCCAGCAGCCAAGTCCGACGCGGGGGGGCCCTGGAGACCCAGTACTTC
CASSQVRRGGALETQYF
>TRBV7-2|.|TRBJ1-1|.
TGTGCCAGCAGCTCGTGGACAGACCGCGGAATGAACACTGAAGCTTTCTTT
CASSSWTDRGMNTEAFF
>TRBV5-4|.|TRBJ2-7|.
TGTGCCAGCAGCTTGGGGGAACGGGCTGCGATCTACGAGCAGTACTTC
CASSLGERAAIYEQYF
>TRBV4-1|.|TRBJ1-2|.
TGCGCCAGCAGCCCCCCCGCAGGCAACTATGGCTACACCTTC
CASSPPAGNYGYTF
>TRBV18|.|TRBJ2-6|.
TGTGCCAGCTCACCACCCAATAGAGTCTCTGGGGCCAACGTCCTGACTTTC
CASSPPNRVSGANVLTF
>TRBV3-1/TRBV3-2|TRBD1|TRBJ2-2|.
TGTGCCAGCAGCCAGCAGGGGGCTGCCGGGGAGCTGTTTTTT
CASSQQGAAGELFF
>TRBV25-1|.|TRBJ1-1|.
TGTGCCAGCGACGGGGGGGGAACGGGGTTGGTCACTGAAGCTTTCTTT
CASDGGGTGLVTEAFF
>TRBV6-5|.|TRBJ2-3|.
TGTGCCAGCAGTTCTCAGGGGTCCGCTAGCACAGATACGCAGTATTTT
CASSSQGSASTDTQYF
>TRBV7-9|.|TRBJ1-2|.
TGTGCCAGCAGCTCGCCTTTAAAAGGGGCATCCTATGGCTACACCTTC
CASSSPLKGASYGYTF
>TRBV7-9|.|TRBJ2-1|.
TGTGCCAGCAGGGCCTACAATGAGCAGTTCTTC
CASRAYNEQFF
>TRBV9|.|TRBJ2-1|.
TGTGCCAGCAGCATCAGTAGTGTCGCCTACAATGAGCAGTTCTTC
CASSISSVAYNEQFF
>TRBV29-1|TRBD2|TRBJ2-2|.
TGCAGCGTTGAAAGCGGGGAGAACACCGGGGAGCTGTTTTTT
CSVESGENTGELFF
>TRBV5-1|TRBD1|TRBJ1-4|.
TGCGCCAGCAGCCTAATGGGACAGGGAAATGAAAAACTGTTTTTT
CASSLMGQGNEKLFF
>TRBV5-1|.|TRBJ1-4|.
TGCGCCAGCAGCTTGGCCTTGGGAAGCCTTAATGAAAAACTGTTTTTT
CASSLALGSLNEKLFF
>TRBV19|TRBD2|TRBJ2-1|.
TGTGCCAGTAATATCCCGGGGCTAGCGGGAGTCAATGAGCAGTTCTTC
CASNIPGLAGVNEQFF
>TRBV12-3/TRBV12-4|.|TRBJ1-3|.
TGTGCCAGCAAGTTGGGGGGAACCACCATATATTTT
CASKLGGTTIYF
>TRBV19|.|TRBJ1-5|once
TGTGCCAGTACAACCGGGGCACGACAGGTGAATCGGCCCCAGCATTTT
CASTTGARQVNRPQHF
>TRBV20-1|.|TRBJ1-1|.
TGCAGTGCAGGGACGAACACTGAAGCTTTCTTT
CSAGTNTEAFF
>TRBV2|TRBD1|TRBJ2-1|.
TGTGCCAGCAGACCGGGACAGGGTTACAATGAGCAGTTCTTC
CASRPGQGYNEQFF
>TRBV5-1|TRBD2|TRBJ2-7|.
TGCGCCAGCAGCTGGGGGGGGTCAGGGACCTACGAGCAGTACTTC
CASSWGGSGTYEQYF
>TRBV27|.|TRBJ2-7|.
TGTGCCAGCAGTTTTGGCGCGGGGAGCTCCTACGAGCAGTACTTC
CASSFGAGSSYEQYF
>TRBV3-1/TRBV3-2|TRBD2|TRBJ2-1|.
TGTGCCAGCACCTCCAACTGGGGGGGGGTTTACAATGAGCAGTTCTTC
CASTSNWGGVYNEQFF
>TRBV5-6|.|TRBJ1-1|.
TGTGCCAGCAGCTTGGCCGTGGGTGGAGCTTTCTTT
CASSLAVGGAFF
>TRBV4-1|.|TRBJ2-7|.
TGCGCCAGCAGCCAAGCCGGGCCCGCGTCCTACGAGCAGTACTTC
CASSQAGPASYEQYF
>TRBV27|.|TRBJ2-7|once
TGTGCCAGCAGTTTATCCGGGGTTTCCTACGAGCAGTACTTC
CASSLSGVSYEQYF
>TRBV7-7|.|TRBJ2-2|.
TGTGCCAGCAGCTTAGGGCGGGGGCGCCCGAACACCGGGGAGCTGTTTTTT
CASSLGRGRPNTGELFF
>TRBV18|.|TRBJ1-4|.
TGTGCCAGCTCACCTACTCCAACTAATGAAAAACTGTTTTTT
CASSPTPTNEKLFF
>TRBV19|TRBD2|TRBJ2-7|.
TGTGCCAGTAGTATCGGTCTAGCGGGAGACGAGCAGTACTTC
CASSIGLAGDEQYF
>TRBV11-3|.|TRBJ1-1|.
TGTGCCAGCAGCTTAGACCGTGGAAACACTGAAGCTTTCTTT
CASSLDRGNTEAFF
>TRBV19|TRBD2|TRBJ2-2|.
TGTGCCTCACAGCGGGGGAACACCGGGGAGCTGTTTTTT
CASQRGNTGELFF
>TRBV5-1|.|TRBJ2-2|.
TGCGCCAGCAGCTTGTTGGGCGGGGGCCTCGAGGACACCGGGGAGCTGTTTTTT
CASSLLGGGLEDTGELFF
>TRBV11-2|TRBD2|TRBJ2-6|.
TGTGCCAGCAGCTTAGGCCTAGCGGGGTCTGGGGCCAACGTCCTGACTTTC
CASSLGLAGSGANVLTF
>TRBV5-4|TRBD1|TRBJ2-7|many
TGTGCCAGCCTCGGGACAGGACTTACCTACGAGCAGTACTTC
CASLGTGLTYEQYF
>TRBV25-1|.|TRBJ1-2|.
TGTGCCAGCAGTGATTGGAACGACCAGAGCTATGGCTACACCTTC
CASSDWNDQSYGYTF
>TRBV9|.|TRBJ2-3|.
TGTGCCAGCAGCGTAGGCGGATCAGCTAGCACAGATACGCAGTATTTT
CASSVGGSASTDTQYF
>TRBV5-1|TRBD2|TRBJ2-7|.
TGCGCCAGCAGCCCGGGGACTAGCGGGGGCCTCCCGTACTTC
CASSPGTSGGLPYF
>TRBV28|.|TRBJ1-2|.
TGTGCCAGCCGGGGTACTTACGACTACACCTTC
CASRGTYDYTF
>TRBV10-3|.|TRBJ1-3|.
TGTGCCATCAGTGACCGTACCTCTGGAAACACCATATATTTT
CAISDRTSGNTIYF
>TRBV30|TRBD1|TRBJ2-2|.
TGTGCCTGGCGACAGGGGAACACCGGGGAGCTGTTTTTT
CAWRQGNTGELFF
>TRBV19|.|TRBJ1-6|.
TGTGCCAGTAATCAGGCGTCCGGTTCACCCCTCCACTTT
CASNQASGSPLHF
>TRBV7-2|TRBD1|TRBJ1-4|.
TGTGCCAGCAGCTTAATGACAGGGGTGGTTGCTAATGAAAAACTGTTTTTT
CASSLMTGVVANEKLFF
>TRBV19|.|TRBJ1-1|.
TGTGCCAGTAAGGGTGGTCGGGATGAAGCTTTCTTT
CASKGGRDEAFF
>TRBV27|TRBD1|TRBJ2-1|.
TGTGCCAGCAGTCCACCGACAGGGTTCTCCTACAATGAGCAGTTCTTC
CASSPPTGFSYNEQFF
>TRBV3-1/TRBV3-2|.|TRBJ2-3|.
TGTGCCAGCAGCCCCGCAAGCCGGGATACGCAGTATTTT
CASSPASRDTQYF
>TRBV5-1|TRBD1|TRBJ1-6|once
TGCGCCAGCAGCCGACAGGGGGGTAGCGATAATTCACCCCTCCACTTT
CASSRQGGSDNSPLHF
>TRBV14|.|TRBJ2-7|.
TGTGCCAGCAGCCTACGGGGAGAGCAGTACTTC
CASSLRGEQYF
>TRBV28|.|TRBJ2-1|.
TGTGCCAGCAGCCCTAGCAATGAGCAGTTCTTC
CASSPSNEQFF
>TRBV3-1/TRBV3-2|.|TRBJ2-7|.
TGTGCCAGCAGCCAAGATTTAACTAGAAACTACGAGCAGTACTTC
CASSQDLTRNYEQYF
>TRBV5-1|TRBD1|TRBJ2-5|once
TGCGCCAGTCAACCCGGGACAGGGGATAGAGAGACCCAGTACTTC
CASQPGTGDRETQYF
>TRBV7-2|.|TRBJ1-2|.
TGTGCCAGCAGCTTACTTCCGGAGGGTGGAGGCTACACCTTC
CASSLLPEGGGYTF